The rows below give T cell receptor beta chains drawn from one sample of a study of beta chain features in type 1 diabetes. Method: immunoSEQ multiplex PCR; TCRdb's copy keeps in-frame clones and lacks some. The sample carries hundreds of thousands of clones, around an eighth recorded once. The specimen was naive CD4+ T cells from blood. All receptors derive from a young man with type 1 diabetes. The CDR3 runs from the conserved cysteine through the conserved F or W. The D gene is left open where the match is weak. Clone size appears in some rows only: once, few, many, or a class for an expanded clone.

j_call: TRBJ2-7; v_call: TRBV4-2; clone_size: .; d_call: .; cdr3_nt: TGTGCCAGCAGCCCTACTAGCTCCTACGAGCAGTACTTC; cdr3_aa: CASSPTSSYEQYF
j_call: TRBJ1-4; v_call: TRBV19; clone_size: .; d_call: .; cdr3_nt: TGTGCCAGCAGTTCGACAGGTCGACGACTGGGACTTGGAGAAAAACTGTTTTTT; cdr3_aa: CASSSTGRRLGLGEKLFF
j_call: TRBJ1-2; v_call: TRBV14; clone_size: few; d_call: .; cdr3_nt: TGTGCCAGCAGCCAAGAGTCAAGGGGTTTTCGCCCGAACTATGGCTACACCTTC; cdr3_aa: CASSQESRGFRPNYGYTF
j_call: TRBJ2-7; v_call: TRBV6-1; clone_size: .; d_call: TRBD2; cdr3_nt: TGTGCCAGCACCCCCCGGGGGGGAACGGAAGAGCAGTACTTC; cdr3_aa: CASTPRGGTEEQYF
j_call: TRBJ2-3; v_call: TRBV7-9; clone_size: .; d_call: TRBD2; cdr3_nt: TGTGCCAGCAGCTTGACTAGCGGGAGGGGGAGAGCAGATACGCAGTATTTT; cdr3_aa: CASSLTSGRGRADTQYF
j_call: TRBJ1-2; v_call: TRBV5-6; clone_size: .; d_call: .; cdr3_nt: TGTGCCAGCAGCTTGGCTGGCCAGCCTAGGGGTGGCTACACCTTC; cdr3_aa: CASSLAGQPRGGYTF
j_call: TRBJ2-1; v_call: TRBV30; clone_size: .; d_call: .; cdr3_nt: TGTGCCTGGACCGGCCGGGGAAGTACCTACAATGAGCAGTTCTTC; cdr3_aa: CAWTGRGSTYNEQFF
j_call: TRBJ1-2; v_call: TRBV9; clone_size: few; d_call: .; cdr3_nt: TGTGCCAGCAGCGTAGAGGGCAGGGGAGGTGGCTACACCTTC; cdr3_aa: CASSVEGRGGGYTF
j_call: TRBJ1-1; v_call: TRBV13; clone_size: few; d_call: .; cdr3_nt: TGTGCCAGCAGCTACGACGACAGGCGCAACACTGAAGCTTTCTTT; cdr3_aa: CASSYDDRRNTEAFF
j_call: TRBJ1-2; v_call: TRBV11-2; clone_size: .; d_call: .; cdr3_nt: TGTGCCAGCAGCCCCAGAGGGGACGGCTACACCTTC; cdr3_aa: CASSPRGDGYTF
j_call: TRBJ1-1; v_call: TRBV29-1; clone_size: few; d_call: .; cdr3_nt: TGCAGCGTTGCGATCAGGGATGACACTGAAGCTTTCTTT; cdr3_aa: CSVAIRDDTEAFF
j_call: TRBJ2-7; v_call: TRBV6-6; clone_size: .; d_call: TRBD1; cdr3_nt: TGTGCCAGCAAGCCGGGACAGGACTCCTACGAGCAGTACTTC; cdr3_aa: CASKPGQDSYEQYF
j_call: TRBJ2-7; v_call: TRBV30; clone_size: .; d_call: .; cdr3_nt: TGTGCTACTACCACAGCGACGGGCCCCTACGAGCAGTACTTC; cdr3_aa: CATTTATGPYEQYF
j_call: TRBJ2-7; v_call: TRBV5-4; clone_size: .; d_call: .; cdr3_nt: TGTGCCAGCAGCTCAGGGGCCTTTCCCTACGAGCAGTACTTC; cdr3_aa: CASSSGAFPYEQYF
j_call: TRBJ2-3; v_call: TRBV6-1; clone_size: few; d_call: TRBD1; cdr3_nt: TGTGCCAGCAGTGAAAGGACAGGGAGAGATACGCAGTATTTT; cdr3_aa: CASSERTGRDTQYF
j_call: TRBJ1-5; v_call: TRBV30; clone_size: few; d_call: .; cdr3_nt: TGTGCCTGGAGTGGAAGCAATCAGCCCCAGCATTTT; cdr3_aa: CAWSGSNQPQHF
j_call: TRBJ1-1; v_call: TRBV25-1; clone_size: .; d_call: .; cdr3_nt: TGTGCCAGCATGCGGGGGGCTGGTACTGAAGCTTTCTTT; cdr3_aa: CASMRGAGTEAFF
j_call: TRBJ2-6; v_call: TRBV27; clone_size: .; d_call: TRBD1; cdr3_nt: TGTGCCAGCAGTTTTGACAGGGGGACCTCTGGGGCCAACGTCCTGACTTTC; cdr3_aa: CASSFDRGTSGANVLTF
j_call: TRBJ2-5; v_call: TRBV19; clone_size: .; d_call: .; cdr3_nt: TGTGCCAGTAGCAGCGGCAGGGTTAAGACCCAGTACTTC; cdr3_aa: CASSSGRVKTQYF
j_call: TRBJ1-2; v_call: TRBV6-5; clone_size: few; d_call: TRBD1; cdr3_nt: TGTGCCAGCAGTTACCAAAGGACAGGGGTTGGGTACACCTTC; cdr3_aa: CASSYQRTGVGYTF
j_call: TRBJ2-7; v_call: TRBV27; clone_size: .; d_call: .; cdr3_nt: TGTGCCAGCAGTTTATCCCGGACTTTCCACGAGCAGTACTTC; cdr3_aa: CASSLSRTFHEQYF
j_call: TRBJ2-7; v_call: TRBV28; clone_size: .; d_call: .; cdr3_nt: TGTGCCAGCACTTGGGCCTACGAGCAGTACTTC; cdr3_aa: CASTWAYEQYF
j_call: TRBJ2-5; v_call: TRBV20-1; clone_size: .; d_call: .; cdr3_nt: TGCAGTGCTCTTGAGGGAGAGACCCAGTACTTC; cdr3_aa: CSALEGETQYF
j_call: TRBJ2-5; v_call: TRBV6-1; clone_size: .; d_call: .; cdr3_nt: TGTGCCAGCAGTGAAGCACTGGGAGCAGAAGAGACCCAGTACTTC; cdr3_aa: CASSEALGAEETQYF
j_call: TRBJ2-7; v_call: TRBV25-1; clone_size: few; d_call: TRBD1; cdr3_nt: TGTGCCAGCAGTGGACCGGGACAGGGGTCCTACGAGCAGTACTTC; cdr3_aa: CASSGPGQGSYEQYF
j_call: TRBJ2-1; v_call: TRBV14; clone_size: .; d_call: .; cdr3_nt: TGTGCCAGCAGCCAAAGTACCGGCGGAAATGAGCAGTTCTTC; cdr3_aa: CASSQSTGGNEQFF
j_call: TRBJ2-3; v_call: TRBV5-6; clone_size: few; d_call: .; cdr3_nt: TGTGCCAGCAGCTCCAGCACAGATACGCAGTATTTT; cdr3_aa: CASSSSTDTQYF
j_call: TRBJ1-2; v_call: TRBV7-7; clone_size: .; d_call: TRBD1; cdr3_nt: TGTGCTAGCAGCTCCCGACAGGGGCCCTATGGCTACACCTTC; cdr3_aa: CASSSRQGPYGYTF
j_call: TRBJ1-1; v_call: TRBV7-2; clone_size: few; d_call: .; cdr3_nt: TGTGCCAGCAGCCTCGGACTTATGAACACTGAAGCTTTCTTT; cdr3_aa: CASSLGLMNTEAFF
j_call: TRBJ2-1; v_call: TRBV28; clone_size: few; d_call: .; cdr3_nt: TGTGCCAGCTCCCGTCGTGCTTTATCCTACAATGAGCAGTTCTTC; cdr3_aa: CASSRRALSYNEQFF
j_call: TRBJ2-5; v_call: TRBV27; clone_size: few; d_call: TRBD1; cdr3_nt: TGTGCCAGCGGGAGGACAGGGACCGGGAGAGAGACCCAGTACTTC; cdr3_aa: CASGRTGTGRETQYF
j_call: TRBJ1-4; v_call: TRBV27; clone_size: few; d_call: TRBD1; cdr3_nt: TGTGCCAGCAGTCCCTGGACAGGGACGAATGAAAAACTGTTTTTT; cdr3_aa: CASSPWTGTNEKLFF
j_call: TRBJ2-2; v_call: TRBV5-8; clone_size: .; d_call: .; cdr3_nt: TGTGCCAGCAGCTTAATCGCGAACACCGGGGAGCTGTTTTTT; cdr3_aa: CASSLIANTGELFF
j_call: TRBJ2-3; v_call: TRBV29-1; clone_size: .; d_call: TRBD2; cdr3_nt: TGCAGCGTTGCGGCGGGAGCGGGCACAGATACGCAGTATTTT; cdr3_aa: CSVAAGAGTDTQYF
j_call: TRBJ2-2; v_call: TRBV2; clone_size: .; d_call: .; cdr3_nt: TGTGCCAGCAGCCAGGAGCATGGCGGGGAGCTGTTTTTT; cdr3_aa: CASSQEHGGELFF
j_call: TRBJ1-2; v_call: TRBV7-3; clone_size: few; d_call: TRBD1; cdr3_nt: TGTGCCAGCAGCCCCTCGGGACAGGTTAATGGCTACACCTTC; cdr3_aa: CASSPSGQVNGYTF
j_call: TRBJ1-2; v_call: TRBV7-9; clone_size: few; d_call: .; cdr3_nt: TGTGCCAGCAGCTTGTTGGGGGTGGCTGGCTACACCTTC; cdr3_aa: CASSLLGVAGYTF
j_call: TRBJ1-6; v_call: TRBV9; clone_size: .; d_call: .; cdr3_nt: TGTGCCAGCAGCGTAGGGACAGTCTCCTATAATTCACCCCTCCACTTT; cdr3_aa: CASSVGTVSYNSPLHF
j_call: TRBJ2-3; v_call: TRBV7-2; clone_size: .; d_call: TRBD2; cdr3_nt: TGTGCCAGCAGCGAAAGACTAGCGGGAGTGCAGGATACGCAGTATTTT; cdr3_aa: CASSERLAGVQDTQYF
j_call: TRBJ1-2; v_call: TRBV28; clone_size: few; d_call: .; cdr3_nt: TGTGCCAGCAGTTCCCCCTCTAGGAATGACTATGGCTACACCTTC; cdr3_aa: CASSSPSRNDYGYTF
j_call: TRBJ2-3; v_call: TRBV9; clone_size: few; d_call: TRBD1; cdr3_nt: TGTGCCAGCAGCGTGCCCAGGGGGGATACGCAGTATTTT; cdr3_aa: CASSVPRGDTQYF
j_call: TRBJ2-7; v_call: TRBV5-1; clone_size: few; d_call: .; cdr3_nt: TGCGCCAGCAGCATAGATTCGGGACCAGTCTACGAGCAGTACTTC; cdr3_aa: CASSIDSGPVYEQYF
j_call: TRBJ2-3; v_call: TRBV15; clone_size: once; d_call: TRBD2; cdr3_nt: TGTGCCACCAGGCTGACTAGCGGATACACAGATACGCAGTATTTT; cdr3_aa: CATRLTSGYTDTQYF
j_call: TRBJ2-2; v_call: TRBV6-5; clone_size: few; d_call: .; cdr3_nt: TGTGCCAGCAGTTACTCCGAAGGGGAGCTGTTTTTT; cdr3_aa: CASSYSEGELFF
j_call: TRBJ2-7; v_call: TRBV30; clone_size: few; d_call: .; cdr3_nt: TGTGCCTGGAGCGACCCACGGTGGGAGAAAACGGGGCAGTACTTC; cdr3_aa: CAWSDPRWEKTGQYF
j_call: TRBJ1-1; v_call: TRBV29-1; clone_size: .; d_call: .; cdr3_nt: TGCAGCGGGGGCTTCGCTGAAGCTTTCTTT; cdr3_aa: CSGGFAEAFF